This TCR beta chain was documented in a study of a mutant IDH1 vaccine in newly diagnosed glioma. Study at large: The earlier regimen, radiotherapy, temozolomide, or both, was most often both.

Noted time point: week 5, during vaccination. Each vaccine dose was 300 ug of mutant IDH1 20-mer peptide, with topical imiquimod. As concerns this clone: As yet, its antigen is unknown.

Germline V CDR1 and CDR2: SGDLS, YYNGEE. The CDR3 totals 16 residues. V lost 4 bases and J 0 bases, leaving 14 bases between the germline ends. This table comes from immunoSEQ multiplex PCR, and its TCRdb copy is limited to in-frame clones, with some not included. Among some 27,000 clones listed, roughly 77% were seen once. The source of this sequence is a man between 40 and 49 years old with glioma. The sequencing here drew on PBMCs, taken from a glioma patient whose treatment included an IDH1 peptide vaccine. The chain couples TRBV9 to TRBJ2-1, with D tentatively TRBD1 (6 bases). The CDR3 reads CASSPTGTLSYNEQFF. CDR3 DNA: TGTGCCAGCAGCCCAACCGGGACACTCTCCTACAATGAGCAGTTCTTC.